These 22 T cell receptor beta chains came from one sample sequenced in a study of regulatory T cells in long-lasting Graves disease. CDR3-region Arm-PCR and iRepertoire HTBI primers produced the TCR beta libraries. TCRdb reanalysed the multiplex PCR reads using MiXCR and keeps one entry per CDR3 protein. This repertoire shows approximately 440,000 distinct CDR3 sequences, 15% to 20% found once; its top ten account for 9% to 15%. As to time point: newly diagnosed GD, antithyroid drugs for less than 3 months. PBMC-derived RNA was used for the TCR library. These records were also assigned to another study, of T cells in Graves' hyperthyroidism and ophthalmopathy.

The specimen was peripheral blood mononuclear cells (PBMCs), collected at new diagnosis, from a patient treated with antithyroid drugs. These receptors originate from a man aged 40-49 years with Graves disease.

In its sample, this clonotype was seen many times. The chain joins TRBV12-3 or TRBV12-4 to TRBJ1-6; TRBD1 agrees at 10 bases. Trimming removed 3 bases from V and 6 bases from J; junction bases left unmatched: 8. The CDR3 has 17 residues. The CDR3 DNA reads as TGTGCCAGCAGTTTTCGAGGGACAGGGGCTACTAATTCACCCCTCCACTTT. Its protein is CASSFRGTGATNSPLHF.

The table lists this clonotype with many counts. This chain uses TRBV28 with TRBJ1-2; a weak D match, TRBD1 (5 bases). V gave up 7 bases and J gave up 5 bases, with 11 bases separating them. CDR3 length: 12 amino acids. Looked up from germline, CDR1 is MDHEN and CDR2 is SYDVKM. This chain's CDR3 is CASTVQDYGYTF. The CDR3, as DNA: TGTGCCAGCACCGTACAGGATTATGGCTACACCTTC.

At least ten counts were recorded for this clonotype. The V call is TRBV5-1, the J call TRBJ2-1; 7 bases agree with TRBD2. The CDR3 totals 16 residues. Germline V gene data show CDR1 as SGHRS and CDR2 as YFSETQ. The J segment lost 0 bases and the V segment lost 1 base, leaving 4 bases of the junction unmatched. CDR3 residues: CASSLIAGVSYNEQFF. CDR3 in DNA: TGCGCCAGCAGCTTGATTGCGGGGGTCTCCTACAATGAGCAGTTCTTC. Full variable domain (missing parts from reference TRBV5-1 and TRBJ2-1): KAGVTQTPRYLIKTRGQQVTLSCSPISGHRSVSWYQQTPGQGLQFLFEYFSETQRNKGNFPGRFSGRQFSNSRSEMNVSTLELGDSALYLCASSLIAGVSYNEQFFGPGTRLTVL.

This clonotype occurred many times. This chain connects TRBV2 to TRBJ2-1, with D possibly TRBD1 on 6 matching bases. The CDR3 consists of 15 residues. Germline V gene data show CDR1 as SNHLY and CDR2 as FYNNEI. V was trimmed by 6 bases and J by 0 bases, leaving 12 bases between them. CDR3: CASSGQYSSYNEQFF. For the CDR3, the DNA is TGTGCCAGCAGCGGACAGTATAGCTCCTACAATGAGCAGTTCTTC.

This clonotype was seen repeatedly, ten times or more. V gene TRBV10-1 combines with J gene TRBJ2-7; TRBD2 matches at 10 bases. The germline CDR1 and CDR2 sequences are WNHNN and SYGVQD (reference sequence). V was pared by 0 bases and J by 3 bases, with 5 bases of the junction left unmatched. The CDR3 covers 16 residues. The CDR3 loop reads CASSESIGLAVYEQYF. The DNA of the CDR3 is TGCGCCAGCAGTGAGTCGATAGGACTAGCGGTCTACGAGCAGTACTTC.

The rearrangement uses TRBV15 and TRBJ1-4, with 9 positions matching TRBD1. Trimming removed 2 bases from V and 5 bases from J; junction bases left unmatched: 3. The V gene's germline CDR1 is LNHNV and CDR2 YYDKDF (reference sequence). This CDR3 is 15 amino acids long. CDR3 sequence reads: CATSRRGTGNEKLFF. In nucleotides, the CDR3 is TGTGCCACCAGCAGAAGGGGGACAGGGAATGAAAAACTGTTTTTT.

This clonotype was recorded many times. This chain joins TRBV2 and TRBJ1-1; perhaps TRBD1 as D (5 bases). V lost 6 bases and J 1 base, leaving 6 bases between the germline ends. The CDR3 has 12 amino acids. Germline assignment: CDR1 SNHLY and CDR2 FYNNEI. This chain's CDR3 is CASSGGNTEAFF. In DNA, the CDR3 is TGTGCCAGCAGCGGGGGGAACACTGAAGCTTTCTTT. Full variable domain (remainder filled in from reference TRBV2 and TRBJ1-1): EPEVTQTPSHQVTQMGQEVILRCVPISNHLYFYWYRQILGQKVEFLVSFYNNEISEKSEIFDDQFSVERPDGSNFTLKIRSTKLEDSAMYFCASSGGNTEAFFGQGTRLTVV.

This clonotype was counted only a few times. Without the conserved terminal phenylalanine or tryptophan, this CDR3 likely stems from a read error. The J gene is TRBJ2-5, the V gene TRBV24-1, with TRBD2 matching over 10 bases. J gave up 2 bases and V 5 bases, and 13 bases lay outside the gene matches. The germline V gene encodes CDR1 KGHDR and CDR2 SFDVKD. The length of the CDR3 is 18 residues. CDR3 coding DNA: TGTGCCACCAGTGCTCCTCCCGGGACTAGCGAATATCAAGAGACCCAGTACCTC. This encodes CATSAPPGTSEYQETQYL.

Here the CDR3 reads CASSLDRSFVGYEQYF. Written as DNA, the CDR3 is TGTGCCAGCAGCTTAGATAGAAGTTTTGTAGGCTACGAGCAGTACTTC. The V call is TRBV11-2, the J call TRBJ2-7, with D hard to call. Germline V gene lookup returns CDR1 SGHAT and CDR2 FQNNGV. V was cut by 0 bases and J by 3 bases, with 15 bases left in between. This CDR3 has 16 residues.

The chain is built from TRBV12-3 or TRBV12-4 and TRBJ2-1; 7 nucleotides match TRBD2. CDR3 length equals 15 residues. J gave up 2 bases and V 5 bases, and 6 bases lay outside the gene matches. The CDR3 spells CASSIPGLPYNEQFF. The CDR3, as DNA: TGTGCCAGCAGTATACCGGGACTACCCTACAATGAGCAGTTCTTC.

The CDR3 region has the DNA TGTGCCAGCAGCTTAGAGCTAGCGGCTTACAATGAGCAGTTCTTC. This encodes CASSLELAAYNEQFF. J is TRBJ2-1 and V is TRBV5-5; 7 bases match TRBD2. V dropped 2 bases and J dropped 4; count of bases not matched to a gene: 6. CDR3 length equals 15 residues. Germline V lookup: CDR1 SGHKS, CDR2 YYEKEE (reference sequence).

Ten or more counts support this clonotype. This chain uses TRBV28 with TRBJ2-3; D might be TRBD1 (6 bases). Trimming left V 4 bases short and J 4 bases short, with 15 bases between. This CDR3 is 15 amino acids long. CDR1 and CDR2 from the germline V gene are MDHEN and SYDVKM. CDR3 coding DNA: TGTGCCAGCAGTTCCTCGAACAGGGTCCCAGATACGCAGTATTTT. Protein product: CASSSSNRVPDTQYF.

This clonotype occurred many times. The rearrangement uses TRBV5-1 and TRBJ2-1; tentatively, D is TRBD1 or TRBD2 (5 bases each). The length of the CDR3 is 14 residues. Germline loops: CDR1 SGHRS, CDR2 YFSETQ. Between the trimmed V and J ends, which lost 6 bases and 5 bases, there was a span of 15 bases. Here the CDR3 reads CASTRDGVNNEQFF. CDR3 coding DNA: TGCGCCAGCACCCGGGACGGAGTGAACAATGAGCAGTTCTTC.

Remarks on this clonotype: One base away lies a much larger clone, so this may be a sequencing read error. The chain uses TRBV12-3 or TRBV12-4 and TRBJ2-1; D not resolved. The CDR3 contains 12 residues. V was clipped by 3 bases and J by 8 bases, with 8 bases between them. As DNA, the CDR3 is TGTGCCAGCAGTTTTGTCGGCGATGAGCAGTTCTTC. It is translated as CASSFVGDEQFF.

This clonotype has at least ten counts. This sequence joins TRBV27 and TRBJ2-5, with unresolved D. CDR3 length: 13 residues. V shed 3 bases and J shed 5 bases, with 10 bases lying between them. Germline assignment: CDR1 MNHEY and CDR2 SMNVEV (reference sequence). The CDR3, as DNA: TGTGCCAGCAGTTTGGGCTTGAGGGAGACCCAGTACTTC. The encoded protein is CASSLGLRETQYF.

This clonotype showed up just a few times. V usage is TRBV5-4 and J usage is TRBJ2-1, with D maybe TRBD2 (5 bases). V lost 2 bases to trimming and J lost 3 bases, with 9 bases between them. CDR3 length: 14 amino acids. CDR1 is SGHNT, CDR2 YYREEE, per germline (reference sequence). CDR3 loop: CASSFRTVYNEQFF. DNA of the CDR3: TGTGCCAGCAGCTTCAGGACTGTCTACAATGAGCAGTTCTTC.

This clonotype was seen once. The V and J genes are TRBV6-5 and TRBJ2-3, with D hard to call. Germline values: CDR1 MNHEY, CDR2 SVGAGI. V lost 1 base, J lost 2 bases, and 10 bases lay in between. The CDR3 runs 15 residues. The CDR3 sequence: CASSYLGTYTDTQYF. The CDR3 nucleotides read TGTGCCAGCAGTTACTTGGGAACTTACACAGATACGCAGTATTTT.

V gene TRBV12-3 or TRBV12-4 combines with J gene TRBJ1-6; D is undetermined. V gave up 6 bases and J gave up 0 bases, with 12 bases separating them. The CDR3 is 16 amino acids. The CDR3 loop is CASSSWASSYNSPLHF. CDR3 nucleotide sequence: TGTGCCAGCAGCTCCTGGGCCAGCTCCTATAATTCACCCCTCCACTTT.

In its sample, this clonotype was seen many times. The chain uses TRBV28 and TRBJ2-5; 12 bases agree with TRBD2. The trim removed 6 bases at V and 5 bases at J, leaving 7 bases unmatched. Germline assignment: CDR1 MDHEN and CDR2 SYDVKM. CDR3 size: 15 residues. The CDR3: CASRLGLAGRETQYF. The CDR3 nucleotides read TGTGCCAGCAGGCTTGGACTAGCGGGGAGGGAGACCCAGTACTTC.

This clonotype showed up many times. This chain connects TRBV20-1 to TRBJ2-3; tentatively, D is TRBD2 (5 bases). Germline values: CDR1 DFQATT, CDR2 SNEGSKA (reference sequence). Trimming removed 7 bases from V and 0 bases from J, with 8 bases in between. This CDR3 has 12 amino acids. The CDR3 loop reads CSVQRSTDTQYF. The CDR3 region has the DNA TGCAGTGTTCAGCGGAGCACAGATACGCAGTATTTT.

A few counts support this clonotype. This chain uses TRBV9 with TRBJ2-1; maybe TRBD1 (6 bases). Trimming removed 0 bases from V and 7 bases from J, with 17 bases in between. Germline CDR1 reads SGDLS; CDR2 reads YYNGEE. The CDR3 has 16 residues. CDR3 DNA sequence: TGTGCCAGCAGCGTAGGGGGGCGAACCCTCGGAAATGAGCAGTTCTTC. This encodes CASSVGGRTLGNEQFF.

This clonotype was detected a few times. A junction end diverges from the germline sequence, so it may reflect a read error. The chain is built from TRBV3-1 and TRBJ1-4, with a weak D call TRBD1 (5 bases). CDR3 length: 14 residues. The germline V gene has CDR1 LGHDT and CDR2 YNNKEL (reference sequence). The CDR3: CASSQGPGGEKLFF. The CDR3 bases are TGTGCCAGCAGTCAAGGGCCCGGGGGTGAAAAACTGTTTTTT.